This T cell receptor beta chain came from a study of shared clonotypes between healthy human individuals. About the study: CD4 naive cells filled three plates per donor, CD4 memory three, CD8 naive two and CD8 memory one.

This CDR3 spans 13 amino acids. Trimming removed 5 bases at V and 5 bases at J, with 11 bases between. Per germline, CDR1 MDHEN and CDR2 SYDVKM. Profiling relied on immunoSEQ multiplex PCR, and the TCRdb table lists in-frame clones only, not all of them. The table lists about 380,000 clones, roughly 96% of them singletons, with about 0.32% in the top ten. Remarks on this clone: Its target is unknown.

Study results and limitations: Estimated richness values were generally larger in naive subsets than in memory subsets. The represented genetic and exposure-history diversity was limited by the small number of donors.

Sequences were obtained from memory CD8+ T cells sorted from blood. As to subset: CD45RO+ cells pooled with CCR7-negative TemRA cells. The rearrangement links TRBV28 to TRBJ2-3, with D possibly called TRBD1 or TRBD2 (5 bases each). This sequence was found in a young man in good health. The CDR3 protein is CASSPGRGDTQYF. As DNA, the CDR3 is TGTGCCAGCAGTCCGGGGCGTGGAGATACGCAGTATTTT.